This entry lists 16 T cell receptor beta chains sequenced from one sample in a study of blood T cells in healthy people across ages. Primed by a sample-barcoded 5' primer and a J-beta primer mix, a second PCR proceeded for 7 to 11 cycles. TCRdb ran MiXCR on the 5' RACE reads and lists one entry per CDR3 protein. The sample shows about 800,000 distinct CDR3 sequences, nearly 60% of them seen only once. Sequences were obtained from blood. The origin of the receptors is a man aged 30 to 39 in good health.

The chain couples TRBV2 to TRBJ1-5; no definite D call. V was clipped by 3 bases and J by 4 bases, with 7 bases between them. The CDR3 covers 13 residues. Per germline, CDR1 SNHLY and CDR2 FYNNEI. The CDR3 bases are TGTGCCAGCAGTGACCAGCTGAATCAGCCCCAGCATTTT. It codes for CASSDQLNQPQHF.

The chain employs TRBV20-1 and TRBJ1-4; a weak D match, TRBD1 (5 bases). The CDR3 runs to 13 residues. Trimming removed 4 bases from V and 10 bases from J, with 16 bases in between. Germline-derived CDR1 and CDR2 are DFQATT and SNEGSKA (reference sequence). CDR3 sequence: CSATTASKGKLFF. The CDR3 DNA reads TGCAGTGCTACGACAGCCTCCAAGGGAAAACTGTTTTTT.

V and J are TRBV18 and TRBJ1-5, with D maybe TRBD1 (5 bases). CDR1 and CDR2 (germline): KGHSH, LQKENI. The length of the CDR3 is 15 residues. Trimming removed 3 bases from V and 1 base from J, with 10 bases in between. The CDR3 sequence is CASSPSGASNQPQHF. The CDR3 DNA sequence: TGTGCCAGCTCACCCTCCGGGGCCAGCAATCAGCCCCAGCATTTT.

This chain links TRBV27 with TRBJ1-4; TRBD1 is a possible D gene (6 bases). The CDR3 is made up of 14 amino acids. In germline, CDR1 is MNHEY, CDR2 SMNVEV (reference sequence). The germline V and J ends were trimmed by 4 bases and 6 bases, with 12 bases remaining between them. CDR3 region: CASSSLTGYEKLFF. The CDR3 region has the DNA TGTGCCAGCAGTTCGCTTACAGGGTATGAAAAACTGTTTTTT.

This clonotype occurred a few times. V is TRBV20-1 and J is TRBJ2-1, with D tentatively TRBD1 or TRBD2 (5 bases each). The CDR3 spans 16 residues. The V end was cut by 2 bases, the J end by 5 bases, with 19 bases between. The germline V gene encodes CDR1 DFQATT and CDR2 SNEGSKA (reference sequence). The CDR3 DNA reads TGCAGTGCTAGAATTTCAGTTGGGACGGGAAACAATGAGCAGTTCTTC. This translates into CSARISVGTGNNEQFF.

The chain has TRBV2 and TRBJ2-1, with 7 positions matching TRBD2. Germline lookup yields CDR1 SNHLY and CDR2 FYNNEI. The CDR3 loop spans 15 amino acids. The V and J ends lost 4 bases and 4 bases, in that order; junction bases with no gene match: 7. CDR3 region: CASSGASGLYNEQFF. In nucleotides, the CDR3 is TGTGCCAGCAGTGGGGCTAGCGGACTATACAATGAGCAGTTCTTC.

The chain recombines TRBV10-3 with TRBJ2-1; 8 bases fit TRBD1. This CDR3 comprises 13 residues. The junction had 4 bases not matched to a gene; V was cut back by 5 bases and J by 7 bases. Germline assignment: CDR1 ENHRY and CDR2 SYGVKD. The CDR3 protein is CAISQDRDNEQFF. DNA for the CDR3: TGTGCCATCAGTCAGGACAGGGATAATGAGCAGTTCTTC.

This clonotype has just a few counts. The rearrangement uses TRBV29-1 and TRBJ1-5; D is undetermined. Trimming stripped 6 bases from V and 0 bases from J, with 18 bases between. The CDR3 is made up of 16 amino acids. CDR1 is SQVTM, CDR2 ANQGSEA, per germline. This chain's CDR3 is CSVARGREYSNQPQHF. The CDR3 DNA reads TGCAGCGTCGCCAGAGGGCGCGAATATAGCAATCAGCCCCAGCATTTT.

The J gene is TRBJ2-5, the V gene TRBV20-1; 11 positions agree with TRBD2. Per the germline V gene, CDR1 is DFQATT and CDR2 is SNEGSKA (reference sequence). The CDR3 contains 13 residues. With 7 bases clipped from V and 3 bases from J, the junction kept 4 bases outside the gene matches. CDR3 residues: CSVPGLAEETQYF. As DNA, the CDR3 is TGCAGTGTTCCGGGACTAGCGGAAGAGACCCAGTACTTC.

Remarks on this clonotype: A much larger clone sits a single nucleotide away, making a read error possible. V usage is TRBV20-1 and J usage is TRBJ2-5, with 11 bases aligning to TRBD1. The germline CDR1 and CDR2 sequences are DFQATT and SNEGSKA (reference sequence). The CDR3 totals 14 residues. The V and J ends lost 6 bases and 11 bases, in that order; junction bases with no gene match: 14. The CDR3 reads CSAPGQGGYNEQYF. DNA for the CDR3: TGCAGTGCCCCGGGACAGGGGGGTTACAATGAGCAGTACTTC.

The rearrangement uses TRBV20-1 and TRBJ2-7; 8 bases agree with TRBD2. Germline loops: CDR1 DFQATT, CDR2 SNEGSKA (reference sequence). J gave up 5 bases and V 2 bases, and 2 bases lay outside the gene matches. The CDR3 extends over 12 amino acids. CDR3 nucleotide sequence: TGCAGTGCTAGATTTAGCGGGAACGAGCAGTACTTC. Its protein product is CSARFSGNEQYF.

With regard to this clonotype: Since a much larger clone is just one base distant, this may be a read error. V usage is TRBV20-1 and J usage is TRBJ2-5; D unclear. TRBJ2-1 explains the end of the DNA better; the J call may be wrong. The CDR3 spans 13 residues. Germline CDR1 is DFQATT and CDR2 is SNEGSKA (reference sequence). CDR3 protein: CSAPDASVETQFF. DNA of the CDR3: TGCAGTGCCCCTGACGCTTCAGTAGAGACCCAGTTCTTC.

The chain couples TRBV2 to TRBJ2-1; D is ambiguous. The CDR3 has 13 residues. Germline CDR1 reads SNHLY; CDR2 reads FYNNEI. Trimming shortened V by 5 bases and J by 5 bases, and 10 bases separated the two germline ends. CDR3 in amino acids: CASSQNTDNEQFF. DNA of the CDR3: TGTGCCAGCAGTCAAAACACAGACAATGAGCAGTTCTTC.

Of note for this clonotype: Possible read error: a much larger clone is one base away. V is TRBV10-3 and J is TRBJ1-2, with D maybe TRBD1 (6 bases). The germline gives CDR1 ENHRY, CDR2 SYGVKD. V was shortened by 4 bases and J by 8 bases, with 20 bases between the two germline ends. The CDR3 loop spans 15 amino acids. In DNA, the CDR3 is TGTGCCATCAGTGGAGGAACAGGGAATACAGGCGGCTACACCTTC. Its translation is CAISGGTGNTGGYTF.

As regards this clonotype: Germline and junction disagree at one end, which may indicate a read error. In DNA form, the CDR3 reads TGTGCCAGCAACTTAGACGCGGTGTGGTACTACGAGCAGTACTTC. This translates into CASNLDAVWYYEQYF. The chain combines TRBV7-2 with TRBJ2-4; D call uncertain. The end of the DNA is better explained by TRBJ2-7, so the J call may be wrong. The CDR3 has 15 residues. The germline CDR1 and CDR2 sequences are SGHTA and FQGNSA.

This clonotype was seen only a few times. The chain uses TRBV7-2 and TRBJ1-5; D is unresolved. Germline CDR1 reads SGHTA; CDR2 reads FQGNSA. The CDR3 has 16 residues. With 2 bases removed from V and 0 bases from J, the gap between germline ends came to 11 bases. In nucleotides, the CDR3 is TGTGCCAGCAGCTTATCACCAGACAATAGCAATCAGCCCCAGCATTTT. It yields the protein CASSLSPDNSNQPQHF.